These 15 T cell receptor beta chains share one sample of origin, sequenced in a study of response to subunit inactivated influenza vaccine. Via MiXCR, TCRdb re-called the RT-PCR reads, giving one row per CDR3 protein. Of about half a million distinct CDR3 sequences in the sample, less than 30% are singletons; the top ten hold 1.5% to 2%. The sequences come from CD4+ T cells sorted from PBMCs, collected 5 days after vaccination. These receptors all come from a man aged 45-65 years who received an inactivated influenza vaccine.

In its sample, this clonotype was seen a few times. This chain connects TRBV12-3 or TRBV12-4 to TRBJ1-5; D gene unclear. The CDR3 extends over 13 amino acids. Trimming left V 5 bases short and J 11 bases short, with 16 bases between. The CDR3, as DNA: TGTGCCAGCAGTCCGGGGTGGGCCGGGGCCCAGCATTTT. It specifies CASSPGWAGAQHF.

The rearrangement links TRBV20-1 to TRBJ1-3; TRBD1 aligns across 9 bases. The CDR3 covers 14 residues. Germline V lookup: CDR1 DFQATT, CDR2 SNEGSKA (reference sequence). Trimming at V came to 6 bases and at J to 4 bases, leaving 7 bases not matched to a gene. Here the CDR3 DNA reads TGCAGTGCCGGACAGGGGACGTCCGGAAACACCATATATTTT. It translates to CSAGQGTSGNTIYF.

This clonotype was picked up a small number of times. The chain combines TRBV5-1 with TRBJ2-3; no definite D call. Trimming removed 1 base at V and 1 base at J, with 10 bases between. This CDR3 comprises 15 residues. The V gene's germline CDR1 is SGHRS and CDR2 YFSETQ. The CDR3 sequence is CASSLTALRTDTQYF. CDR3 DNA: TGCGCCAGCAGCTTGACGGCTCTTCGCACAGATACGCAGTATTTT.

The V gene is TRBV24-1, the J gene TRBJ2-5, with 8 bases aligning to TRBD1. This CDR3 is built from 17 residues. The V and J ends lost 3 bases and 5 bases, in that order; junction bases with no gene match: 13. The germline V gene encodes CDR1 KGHDR and CDR2 SFDVKD. This CDR3 reads CATSDAGQGRFLETQYF. Here the CDR3 DNA reads TGTGCCACCAGTGATGCTGGACAGGGTCGATTTTTGGAGACCCAGTACTTC.

A remark on this clonotype: A much larger clone is a single base away; this may be a read error. This sequence joins TRBV5-4 and TRBJ2-3; D is unclear. CDR1 is SGHNT and CDR2 is YYREEE in the germline V gene (reference sequence). CDR3 length equals 13 residues. V was clipped by 4 bases and J by 6 bases, with 12 bases between them. The CDR3 sequence is CASSPRRPDTQYF. The CDR3 DNA sequence: TGTGCCAGCAGCCCTCGGCGGCCGGATACGCAGTATTTT.

This clonotype came up a few times. The chain couples TRBV2 to TRBJ1-5; TRBD1 matches 9 bases. V shed 3 bases, J shed 7 bases, and the junction held 7 bases outside the gene matches. CDR3 length: 15 residues. Germline lookup yields CDR1 SNHLY and CDR2 FYNNEI. CDR3 sequence (DNA): TGTGCCAGCAGTGATCCCCGTGGGACAGGGCAGCCCCAGCATTTT. This gives the protein CASSDPRGTGQPQHF.

A single count supports this clonotype. The chain is built from TRBV20-1 and TRBJ2-1, with unresolved D. The CDR3 sequence is 15 residues long. V shed 1 base and J shed 2 bases, with 12 bases lying between them. Germline V gene data show CDR1 as DFQATT and CDR2 as SNEGSKA (reference sequence). The CDR3 nucleotides are TGCAGTGCTAGAGTGCCTAGATGGACCTACAATGAGCAGTTCTTC. Translation: CSARVPRWTYNEQFF.

V is TRBV5-1 and J is TRBJ2-1; 9 bases align to TRBD2. CDR1 SGHRS and CDR2 YFSETQ come from the germline V gene. V was pared by 3 bases and J by 8 bases, with 9 bases of the junction left unmatched. CDR3 length: 15 amino acids. DNA of the CDR3: TGCGCCAGCAGCTGGAGCGGGAGGCCCTCTGATGAGCAGTTCTTC. Translation gives CASSWSGRPSDEQFF.

V usage is TRBV15 and J usage is TRBJ1-1, with 7 nucleotides matching TRBD1. Germline assignment: CDR1 LNHNV and CDR2 YYDKDF (reference sequence). The CDR3 is made up of 17 amino acids. With 1 base clipped from V and 5 bases from J, the junction kept 13 bases outside the gene matches. The CDR3 nucleotides read TGTGCCACCAGCAGAGGAGGGGTAACAGGGGTGGGGACTGAAGCTTTCTTT. Its protein is CATSRGGVTGVGTEAFF.

A few counts support this clonotype. This chain uses TRBV2 with TRBJ2-2; the match to TRBD2 covers 9 bases. V lost 7 bases, J lost 1 base, and 4 bases stayed unmatched. Germline V lookup: CDR1 SNHLY, CDR2 FYNNEI. The CDR3 consists of 15 residues. In DNA, the CDR3 is TGTGCCAGCAAAGCTAGCGGGAAGAACACCGGGGAGCTGTTTTTT. Its translation: CASKASGKNTGELFF. The full variable domain, its missing parts supplied by reference TRBV2 and TRBJ2-2, is EPEVTQTPSHQVTQMGQEVILRCVPISNHLYFYWYRQILGQKVEFLVSFYNNEISEKSEIFDDQFSVERPDGSNFTLKIRSTKLEDSAMYFCASKASGKNTGELFFGEGSRLTVL.

This clonotype came up a few times. This chain connects TRBV28 to TRBJ1-5, with D possibly being TRBD1 (6 bases). Between the trimmed V and J ends, which lost 10 bases and 5 bases, there was a span of 18 bases. CDR1 and CDR2 from the germline V gene are MDHEN and SYDVKM. The CDR3 is made up of 14 amino acids. The CDR3 loop is CATLTGARYQPQHF. For the CDR3, the DNA is TGTGCCACTTTAACGGGGGCGCGGTATCAGCCCCAGCATTTT.

The chain employs TRBV12-3 or TRBV12-4 and TRBJ2-1; TRBD1 matches at 8 bases. The CDR3 is 14 residues long. V was clipped by 10 bases and J by 7 bases; unmatched bases: 12. CDR3 protein: CATSSGTGVNEQFF. The CDR3 bases are TGTGCCACCTCCTCGGGGACAGGAGTAAATGAGCAGTTCTTC.

This clonotype was seen a few times. The chain recombines TRBV3-1 with TRBJ2-1; 7 nucleotides agree with TRBD2. The CDR3 is 16 amino acids. The junction had 5 bases not matched to a gene; V was cut back by 1 base and J by 2 bases. The germline CDR1 and CDR2 sequences are LGHDT and YNNKEL (reference sequence). The DNA of the CDR3 is TGTGCCAGCAGCCAAGTGGAGGCGGGAGCCTACAATGAGCAGTTCTTC. Protein: CASSQVEAGAYNEQFF.

V gene TRBV12-3 or TRBV12-4 combines with J gene TRBJ2-5; D not certain. CDR3 length: 12 amino acids. Trimming took 5 bases from V and 5 from J, leaving 9 bases between them. CDR3 DNA: TGTGCCAGCAGTGGCCTGAGGGAGACCCAGTACTTC. It specifies CASSGLRETQYF.

Only a few counts were recorded for this clonotype. The chain has TRBV11-2 and TRBJ2-1; 10 positions agree with TRBD2. CDR1 is SGHAT, CDR2 FQNNGV, per germline. The V and J ends lost 2 bases and 4 bases, in that order; junction bases with no gene match: 5. This CDR3 comprises 16 residues. For the CDR3, the DNA is TGTGCCAGCAGCTTAACTATAGCGGGGGGTTACAATGAGCAGTTCTTC. It encodes CASSLTIAGGYNEQFF.